The sample holds many counts of the clone carrying this T cell receptor (beta chain). The sample is drawn from a study of neurological immune-mediated disorders. It was by 5'RACE with 10-nucleotide random UMIs that the cDNA was made. The authors obtained over 200 million TCR-beta sequences from 15-18 subjects per sequencing run. TCRdb reprocessed the 5' RACE reads via MiXCR and lists one record per CDR3 protein. The data show approximately 44,000 distinct CDR3 sequences, around 5.8% seen once. The CDR3 has 15 residues. V was shortened by 0 bases and J by 4 bases, with 10 bases between the two germline ends. Germline V CDR1 and CDR2: SGHTA, FQGNSA.

This clonotype was sampled from a woman aged 18-29 years with multiple sclerosis. The chain is built from TRBV7-2 and TRBJ2-1, with D possibly being TRBD2 (6 bases). Sequencing used CD4+ T cells from blood. The CDR3: CASSLAGGLYNEQFF. The CDR3 DNA follows: TGTGCCAGCAGCTTAGCGGGAGGCCTTTACAATGAGCAGTTCTTC.